In its sample, the clone carrying this T cell receptor beta chain was seen once. Several immunoSEQ 96-well plates shared each subset's DNA, each plate a replicate. The table came from immunoSEQ multiplex PCR; TCRdb's copy has only in-frame clones and leaves some out. The repertoire has fewer than 1 million clones, 90% to 97% of them found once; the top ten carry roughly 0.23%. CD45RO-negative CD8 cells positively selected for CCR7 made up the naive population, which excluded terminally differentiated effector memory CD45RA+ cells. All donors were healthy HIV-negative adults lacking recent acute infections or vaccinations. Trimming removed 2 bases from V and 3 bases from J; junction bases left unmatched: 6. The germline V gene encodes CDR1 SEHNR and CDR2 FQNEAQ (reference sequence). The CDR3 covers 16 residues. These data belong to a study of shared clonotypes between healthy human individuals.

Specimen: naive CD8+ T cells sorted from blood. The rearrangement uses TRBV7-9 and TRBJ1-3; 8 nucleotides match TRBD1. This receptor was obtained from a man aged 25 to 45 in good health. The CDR3: CASSLWSGGFGNTIYF. The DNA for the CDR3 is TGTGCCAGCAGCTTATGGTCAGGGGGCTTTGGAAACACCATATATTTT.